In its sample, the clone carrying this T cell receptor delta chain is medium-sized. TCRdb applied CATT to the RT-PCR reads for clone calling. The data hold thousands of delta-chain clones, with 3% to 4.5% observed a single time. This sample was taken from a study of gamma-delta T cells after stem cell transplantation. Germline trimming cut 0 bases from V and 4 bases from J; bases unmatched to any gene: 9. Per germline, CDR1 GEAIGNYY and CDR2 EKD. The CDR3 runs 16 residues. Specimen: gamma-delta T cells. This chain connects TRDV2 to TRDJ1, with TRDD3 matching 8 bases. This receptor was obtained from a human donor. It is not recorded whose cells these are; they may come from a transplant donor. The CDR3 sequence is CACDTVDRGIGDKLIF. CDR3 bases: TGTGCCTGTGACACCGTTGACCGGGGGATAGGCGATAAACTCATCTTT.